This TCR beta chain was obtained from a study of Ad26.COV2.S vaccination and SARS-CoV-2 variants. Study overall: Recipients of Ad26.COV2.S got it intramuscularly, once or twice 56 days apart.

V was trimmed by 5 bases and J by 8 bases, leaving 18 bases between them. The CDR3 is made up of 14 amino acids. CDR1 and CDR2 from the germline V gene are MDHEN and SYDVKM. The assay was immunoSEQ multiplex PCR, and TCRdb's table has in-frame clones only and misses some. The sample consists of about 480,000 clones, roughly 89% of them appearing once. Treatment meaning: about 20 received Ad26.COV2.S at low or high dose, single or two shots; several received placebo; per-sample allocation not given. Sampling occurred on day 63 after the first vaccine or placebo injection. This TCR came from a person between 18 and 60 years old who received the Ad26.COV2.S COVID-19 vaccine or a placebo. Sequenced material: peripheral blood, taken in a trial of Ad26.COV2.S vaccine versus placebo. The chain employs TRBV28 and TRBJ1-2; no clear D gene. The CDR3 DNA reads TGTGCCAGCAGTCCCCTAGGCGGAGTCGGGGGCTACACCTTC. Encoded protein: CASSPLGGVGGYTF.